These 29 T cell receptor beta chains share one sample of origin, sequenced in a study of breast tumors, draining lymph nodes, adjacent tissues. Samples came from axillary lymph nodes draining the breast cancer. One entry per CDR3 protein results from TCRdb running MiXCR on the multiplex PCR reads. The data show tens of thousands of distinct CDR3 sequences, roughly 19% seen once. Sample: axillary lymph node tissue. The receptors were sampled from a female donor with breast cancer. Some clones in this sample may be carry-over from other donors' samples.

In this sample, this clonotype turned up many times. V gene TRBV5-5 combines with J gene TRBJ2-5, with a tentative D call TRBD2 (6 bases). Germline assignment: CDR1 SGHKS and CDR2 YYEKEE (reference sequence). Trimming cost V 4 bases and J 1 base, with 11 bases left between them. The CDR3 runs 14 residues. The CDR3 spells CASSREPGQETQYF. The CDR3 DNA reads TGTGCCAGCAGCCGGGAGCCAGGCCAAGAGACCCAGTACTTC.

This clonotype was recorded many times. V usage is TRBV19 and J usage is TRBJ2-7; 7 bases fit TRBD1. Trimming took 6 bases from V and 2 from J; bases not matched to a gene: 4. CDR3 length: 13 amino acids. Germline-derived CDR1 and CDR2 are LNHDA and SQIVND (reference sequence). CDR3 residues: CASSPDRTYEQYF. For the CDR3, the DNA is TGTGCCAGTAGCCCGGACAGGACCTACGAGCAGTACTTC. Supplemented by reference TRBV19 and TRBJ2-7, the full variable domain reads DGGITQSPKYLFRKEGQNVTLSCEQNLNHDAMYWYRQDPGQGLRLIYYSQIVNDFQKGDIAEGYSVSREKKESFPLTVTSAQKNPTAFYLCASSPDRTYEQYFGPGTRLTVT.

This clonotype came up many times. The CDR3 protein is CASSPAPSTQAHNSPLHF. In nucleotides, the CDR3 is TGTGCCAGCAGCCCCGCACCCTCGACTCAGGCCCATAATTCACCCCTCCACTTT. This chain uses TRBV6-9 with TRBJ1-6; D uncertain. Germline V gene sequence: CDR1 MNHGY, CDR2 SVAAGI. This CDR3 is 18 amino acids long. V lost 6 bases to trimming and J lost 5 bases, with 23 bases between them.

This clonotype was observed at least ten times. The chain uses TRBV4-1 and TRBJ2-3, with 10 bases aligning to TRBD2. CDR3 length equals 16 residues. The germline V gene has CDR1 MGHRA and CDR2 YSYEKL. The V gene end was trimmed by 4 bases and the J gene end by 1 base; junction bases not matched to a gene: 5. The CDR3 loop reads CASSPPGTSGTDTQYF. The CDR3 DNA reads TGCGCCAGCAGCCCCCCCGGGACTAGCGGCACAGATACGCAGTATTTT.

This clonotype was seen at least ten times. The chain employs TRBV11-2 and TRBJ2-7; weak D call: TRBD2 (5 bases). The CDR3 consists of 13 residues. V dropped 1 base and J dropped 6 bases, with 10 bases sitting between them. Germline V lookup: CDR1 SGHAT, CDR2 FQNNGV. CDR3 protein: CASSLGSAGEQYF. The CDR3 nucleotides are TGTGCCAGCAGCTTAGGTTCGGCGGGCGAGCAGTACTTC.

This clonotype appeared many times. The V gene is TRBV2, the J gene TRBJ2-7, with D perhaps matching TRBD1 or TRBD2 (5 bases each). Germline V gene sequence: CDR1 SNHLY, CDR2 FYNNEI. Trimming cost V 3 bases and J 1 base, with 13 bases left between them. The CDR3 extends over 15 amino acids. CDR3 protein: CASSDWDPRSYEQYF. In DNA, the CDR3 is TGTGCCAGCAGTGATTGGGACCCAAGATCCTACGAGCAGTACTTC.

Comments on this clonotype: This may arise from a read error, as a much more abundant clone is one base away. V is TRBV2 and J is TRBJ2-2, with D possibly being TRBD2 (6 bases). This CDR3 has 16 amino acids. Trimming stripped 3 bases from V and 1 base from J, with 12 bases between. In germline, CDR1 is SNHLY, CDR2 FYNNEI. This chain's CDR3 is CASSERGARNTGELFF. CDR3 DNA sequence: TGTGCCAGCAGTGAGCGCGGGGCTAGGAACACCGGGGAGCTGTTTTTT.

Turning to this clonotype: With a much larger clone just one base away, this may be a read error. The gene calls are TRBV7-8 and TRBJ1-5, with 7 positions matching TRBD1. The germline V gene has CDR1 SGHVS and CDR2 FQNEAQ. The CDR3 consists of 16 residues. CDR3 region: CVSSLSRGSGNQPQHF. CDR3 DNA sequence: TGTGTCAGCAGCTTATCCAGGGGGTCCGGCAATCAGCCCCAGCATTTT. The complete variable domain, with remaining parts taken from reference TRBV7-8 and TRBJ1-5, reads GAGVSQSPRYKVAKRGQDVALRCDPISGHVSLFWYQQALGQGPEFLTYFQNEAQLDKSGLPSDRFFAERPEGSVSTLKIQRTQQEDSAVYLCVSSLSRGSGNQPQHFGDGTRLSIL.

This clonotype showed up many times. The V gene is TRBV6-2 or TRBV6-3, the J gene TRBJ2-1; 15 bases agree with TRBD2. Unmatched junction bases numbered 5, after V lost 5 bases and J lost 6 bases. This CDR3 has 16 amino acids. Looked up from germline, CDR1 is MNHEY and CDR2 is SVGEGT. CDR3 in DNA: TGTGCCAGCAGTGTCGGGACTAGCGGGAGGATCAATGAGCAGTTCTTC. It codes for CASSVGTSGRINEQFF.

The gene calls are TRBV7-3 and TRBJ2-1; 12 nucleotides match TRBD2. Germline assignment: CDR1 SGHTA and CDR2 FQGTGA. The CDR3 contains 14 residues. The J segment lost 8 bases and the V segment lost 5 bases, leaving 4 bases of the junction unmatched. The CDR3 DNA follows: TGTGCCAGCAGCCTAGCGGGAGGGGTCGATGAGCAGTTCTTC. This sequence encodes CASSLAGGVDEQFF.

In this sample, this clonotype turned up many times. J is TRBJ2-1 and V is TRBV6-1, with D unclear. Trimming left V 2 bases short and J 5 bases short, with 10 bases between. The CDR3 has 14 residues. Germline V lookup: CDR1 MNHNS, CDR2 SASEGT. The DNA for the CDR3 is TGTGCCAGCAGTGAAATGGCCCAGAACAATGAGCAGTTCTTC. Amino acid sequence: CASSEMAQNNEQFF.

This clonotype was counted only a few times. CDR3 coding DNA: TGTGCCAGCTCCCAGCGGGCTAGCGGGGCCACAGATACGCAGTATTTT. It encodes CASSQRASGATDTQYF. This chain connects TRBV6-2 or TRBV6-3 to TRBJ2-3; TRBD2 matches 9 bases. CDR1 and CDR2 (germline): MNHEY, SVGEGT. This CDR3 has 16 amino acids. The V and J ends lost 8 bases and 2 bases, in that order; junction bases with no gene match: 11.

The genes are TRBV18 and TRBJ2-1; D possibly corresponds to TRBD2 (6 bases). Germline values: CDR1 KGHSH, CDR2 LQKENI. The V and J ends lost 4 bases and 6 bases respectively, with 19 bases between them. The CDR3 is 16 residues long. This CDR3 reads CASSRLRESIANEQFF. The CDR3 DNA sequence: TGTGCCAGCTCACGCCTGCGGGAATCGATTGCCAATGAGCAGTTCTTC.

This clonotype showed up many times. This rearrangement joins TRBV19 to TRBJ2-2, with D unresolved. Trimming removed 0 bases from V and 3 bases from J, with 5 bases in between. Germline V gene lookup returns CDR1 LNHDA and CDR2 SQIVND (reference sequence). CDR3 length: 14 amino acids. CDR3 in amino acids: CASSIELDTGELFF. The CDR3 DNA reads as TGTGCCAGTAGTATAGAACTCGACACCGGGGAGCTGTTTTTT.

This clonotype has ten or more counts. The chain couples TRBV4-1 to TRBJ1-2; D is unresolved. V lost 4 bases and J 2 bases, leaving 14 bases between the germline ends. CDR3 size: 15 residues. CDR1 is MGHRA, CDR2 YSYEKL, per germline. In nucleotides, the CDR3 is TGCGCCAGCAGCCCTCAGTGGGGAGGGAACTATGGCTACACCTTC. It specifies CASSPQWGGNYGYTF.

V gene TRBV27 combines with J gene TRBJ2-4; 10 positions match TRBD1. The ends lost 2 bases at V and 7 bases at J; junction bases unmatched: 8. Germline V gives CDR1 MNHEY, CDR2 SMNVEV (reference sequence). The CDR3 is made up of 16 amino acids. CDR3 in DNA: TGTGCCAGCAGTTTAAAGGGGACAGGGGTTTTTAACATTCAGTACTTC. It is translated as CASSLKGTGVFNIQYF.

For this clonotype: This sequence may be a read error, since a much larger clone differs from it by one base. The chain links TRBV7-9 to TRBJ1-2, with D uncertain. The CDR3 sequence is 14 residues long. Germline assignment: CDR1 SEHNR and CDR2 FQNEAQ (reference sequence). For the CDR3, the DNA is TGTACCAGCAGCTTAGCGGGTCAGAGCTATGGCTACACCTTC. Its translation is CTSSLAGQSYGYTF.

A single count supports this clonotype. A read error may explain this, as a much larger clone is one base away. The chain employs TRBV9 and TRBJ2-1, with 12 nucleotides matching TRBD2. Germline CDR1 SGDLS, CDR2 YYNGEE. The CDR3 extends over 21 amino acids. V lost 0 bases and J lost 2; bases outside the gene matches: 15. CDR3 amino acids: CASSVDSGGLAGPRAYNEQFF. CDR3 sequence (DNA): TGTGCCAGCAGCGTAGATAGTGGAGGACTAGCGGGACCCAGGGCCTACAATGAGCAGTTCTTC. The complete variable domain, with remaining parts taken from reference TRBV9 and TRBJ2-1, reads DSGVTQTPKHLITATGQRVTLRCSPRSGDLSVYWYQQSLDQGLQFLIQYYNGEERAKGNILERFSAQQFPDLHSELNLSSLELGDSALYFCASSVDSGGLAGPRAYNEQFFGPGTRLTVL.

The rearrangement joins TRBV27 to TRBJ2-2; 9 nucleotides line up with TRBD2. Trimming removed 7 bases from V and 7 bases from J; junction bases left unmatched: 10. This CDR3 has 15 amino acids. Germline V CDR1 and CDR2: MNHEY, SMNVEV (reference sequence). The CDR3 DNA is TGTGCCAGCACTCTTAGCGGGAGTCCTGGCGGGGAGCTGTTTTTT. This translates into CASTLSGSPGGELFF.

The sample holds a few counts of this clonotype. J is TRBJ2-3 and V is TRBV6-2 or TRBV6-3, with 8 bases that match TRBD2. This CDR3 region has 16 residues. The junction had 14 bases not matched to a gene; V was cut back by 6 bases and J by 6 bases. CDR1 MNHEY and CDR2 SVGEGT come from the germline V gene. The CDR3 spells CASRSAGAGGSDTQYF. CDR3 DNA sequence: TGTGCCAGCAGATCCGCTGGGGCGGGAGGTTCCGATACGCAGTATTTT.

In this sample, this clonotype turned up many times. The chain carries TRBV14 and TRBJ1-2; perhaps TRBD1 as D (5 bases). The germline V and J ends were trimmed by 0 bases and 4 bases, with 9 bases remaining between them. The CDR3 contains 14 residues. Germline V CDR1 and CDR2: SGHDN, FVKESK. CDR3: CASSQEGGIYGYTF. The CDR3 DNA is TGTGCCAGCAGCCAAGAGGGGGGTATCTATGGCTACACCTTC.

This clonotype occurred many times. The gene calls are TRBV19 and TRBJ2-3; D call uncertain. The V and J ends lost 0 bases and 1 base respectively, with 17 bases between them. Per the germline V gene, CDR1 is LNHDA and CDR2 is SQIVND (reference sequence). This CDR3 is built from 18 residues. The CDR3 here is CASSIDGFWSDGTDTQYF. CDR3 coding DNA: TGTGCCAGTAGTATAGACGGATTTTGGAGCGATGGCACAGATACGCAGTATTTT.

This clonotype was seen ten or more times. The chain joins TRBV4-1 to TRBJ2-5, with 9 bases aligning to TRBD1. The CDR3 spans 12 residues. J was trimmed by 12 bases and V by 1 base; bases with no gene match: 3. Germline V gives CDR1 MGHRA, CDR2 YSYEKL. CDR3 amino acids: CASSQGDRDKYF. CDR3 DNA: TGCGCCAGCAGCCAAGGGGACAGGGATAAGTACTTC.

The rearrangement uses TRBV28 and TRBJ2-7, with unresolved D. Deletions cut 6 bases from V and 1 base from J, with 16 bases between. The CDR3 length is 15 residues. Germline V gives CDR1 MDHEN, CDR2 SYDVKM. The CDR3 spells CASSPGPRMSYEQYF. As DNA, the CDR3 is TGTGCCAGCAGCCCTGGGCCCCGAATGTCCTACGAGCAGTACTTC.

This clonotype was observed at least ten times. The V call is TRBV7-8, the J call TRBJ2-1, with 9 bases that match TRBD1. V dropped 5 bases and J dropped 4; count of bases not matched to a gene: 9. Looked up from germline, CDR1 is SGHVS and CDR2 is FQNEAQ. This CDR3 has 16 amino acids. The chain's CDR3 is CASSAAQGAGYNEQFF. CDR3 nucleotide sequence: TGTGCCAGCAGCGCGGCACAGGGGGCAGGGTACAATGAGCAGTTCTTC.

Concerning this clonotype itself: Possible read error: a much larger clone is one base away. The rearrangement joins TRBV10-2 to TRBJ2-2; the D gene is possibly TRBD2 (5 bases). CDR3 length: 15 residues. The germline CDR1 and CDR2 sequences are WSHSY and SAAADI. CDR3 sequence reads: CASSEGERVTGELSF. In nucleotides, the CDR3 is TGCGCCAGCAGTGAAGGTGAAAGGGTCACCGGGGAGCTGTCTTTT.

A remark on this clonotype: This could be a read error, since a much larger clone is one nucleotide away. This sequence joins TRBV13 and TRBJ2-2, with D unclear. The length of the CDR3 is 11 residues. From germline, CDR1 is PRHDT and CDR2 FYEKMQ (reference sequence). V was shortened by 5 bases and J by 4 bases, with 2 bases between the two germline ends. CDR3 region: CASSATGELFF. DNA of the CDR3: TGTGCCAGCAGCGCCACCGGGGAGCTGTTTTTT.

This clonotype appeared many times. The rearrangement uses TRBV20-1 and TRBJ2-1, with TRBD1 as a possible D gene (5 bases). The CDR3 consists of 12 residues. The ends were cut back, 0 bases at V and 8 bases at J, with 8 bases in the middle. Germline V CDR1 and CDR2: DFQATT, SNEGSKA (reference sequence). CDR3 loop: CSARDWGDEQFF. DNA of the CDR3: TGCAGTGCTAGAGATTGGGGCGATGAGCAGTTCTTC.

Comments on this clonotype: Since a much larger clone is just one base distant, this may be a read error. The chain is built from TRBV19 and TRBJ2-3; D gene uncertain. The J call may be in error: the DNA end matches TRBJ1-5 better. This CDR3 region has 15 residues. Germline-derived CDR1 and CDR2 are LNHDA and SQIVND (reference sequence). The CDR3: CASSHSGSDTDTQHF. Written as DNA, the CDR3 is TGTGCCAGTAGCCATAGCGGGAGTGACACAGATACGCAGCATTTT.